This T cell receptor beta chain was sequenced in a study of neoadjuvant anti-PD-1 for oral cavity cancer. Study in general: Around day 43, patients without progression received a fourth nivolumab dose before surgery.

Sequencing used immunoSEQ multiplex PCR; TCRdb keeps in-frame clones, though not all of them. The repertoire holds about 80,000 clones, approximately 84% seen once, with around 3.1% in the top ten. Study-wide results and caveats: PBMC Gini-index clonality exceeded responders' in non-responders post-nivolumab.

As to this clone: Antigen specificity is unknown.

Cohort: HPV-negative, locally advanced oral cavity squamous cell carcinoma patients. No culture or expansion preceded analysis of these blood cells. The CDR3 covers 15 residues. The ends lost 4 bases at V and 4 bases at J; junction bases unmatched: 5. Germline V gives CDR1 SGHTA, CDR2 FQGNSA. Specimen: PBMCs, collected before nivolumab (anti-PD-1) treatment. The sequence derives from a person aged 35-80 years with oral cavity squamous cell carcinoma. The rearrangement joins TRBV7-2 to TRBJ1-2; 11 bases agree with TRBD1. The CDR3 nucleotides read TGTGCCAGCAGCTCCGGACAGGGGGCCACCTATGGCTACACCTTC. It translates to CASSSGQGATYGYTF.